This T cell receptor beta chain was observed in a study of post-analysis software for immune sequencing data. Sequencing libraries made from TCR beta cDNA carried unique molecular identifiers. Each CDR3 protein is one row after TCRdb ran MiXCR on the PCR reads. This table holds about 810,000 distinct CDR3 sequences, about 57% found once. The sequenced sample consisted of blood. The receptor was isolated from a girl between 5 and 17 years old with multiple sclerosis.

The CDR3 DNA is TGCAGCGTTGCGGGCGGGAGGGCCGGTAATGAGCAGTTCTTC. Its translation: CSVAGGRAGNEQFF. The chain recombines TRBV29-1 with TRBJ2-1; 9 nucleotides align to TRBD2. Trimming removed 4 bases from V and 7 bases from J; junction bases left unmatched: 8. The germline gives CDR1 SQVTM, CDR2 ANQGSEA. The CDR3 length is 14 residues.